This T cell receptor beta chain originates from a study of T cells after yellow fever vaccination (dated 2019 in TCRdb). With respect to the entire study: Libraries from fractions with low cell numbers were prepared with the SMART-Seq v4 Ultra Low Input RNA kit. Blood was drawn at multiple timepoints before and after primary and secondary immunization, with bulk PBMC replicates and cell subsets isolated. To track T-cell clones before and after primary and booster YFV17D yellow fever vaccination, bulk TCR alpha and beta repertoires were sequenced longitudinally. The cohort comprised two healthy male donors, one aged 18 to 30 and one aged 30 to 39 years.

What the work shows at the level of the full study, not this receptor alone: A small share of clonotypes occurred in both CD4 and CD8 compartments, likely arising from convergent recombination. Computational filtering was required because FACS-sorted repertoires could contain abundant contaminating clonotypes from the bulk population. Because the study included only a couple of donors, the extent to which the findings can be generalized is limited. Most clones expanded after primary vaccination were re-detected after the booster (96% of CD4 and around 88% of CD8), suggesting broad memory maintenance. Compared with the primary T-cell response, the secondary T-cell response was faster but weaker, reaching its peak on day 5 rather than on day 15.

This specimen's treatment or condition label, per the study, means: live attenuated yellow fever vaccine strain. A standard Ficoll-Paque protocol was used to isolate PBMCs from peripheral blood. Dynabeads CD4 and CD8 positive selection kits were used to isolate CD4 and CD8 T-cell fractions. RNA was extracted with TriZol from bulk PBMCs, CD4 and CD8 fractions, and dextramer-positive and dextramer-negative fractions. This clonotype came up many times. There is no known antigen for this receptor. Per-base qualities were not stored, and no clone one base away is much larger. TCRdb names Illumina NovaSeq 6000 as the instrument used. Synthesis of TCR cDNA relied on 5'RACE template switching, a step that introduced a universal primer site along with unique molecular identifiers. Priming of cDNA synthesis was performed from both the TCR alpha and TCR beta constant segments. Library amplification involved two PCR steps, and the second step added sample barcodes and sequencing adapters. Sequencing of the libraries was done on either Illumina HiSeq 2500 (2x100 bp) or NovaSeq (2x150 bp). Processing in the source paper ran as follows. MIGEC handled demultiplexing of reads and collapsing into UMI consensus sequences, while MiXCR performed V(D)J alignment. Vaccine-responding clonotypes were identified with edgeR using replicate PBMC samples, with FDR below 0.01 and a log2 fold change above 5 up to day 15 being required. Each bulk clonotype was labeled CD4 or CD8 based on which sequenced repertoire, CD4 or CD8, contained the clonotype at higher abundance. Clones were called with MiXCR by TCRdb after fastp trimmed the public reads at Q25, and only in-frame beta chains were retained. All rows with the same CDR3 protein become a single entry with the most common DNA and genes. The V and J calls were determined by TCRdb, not by the authors. Counted in this sample were a few hundred thousand distinct CDR3 sequences; roughly 9% of them appeared once. The ten largest clones capture about 3% of the sample.

Trimming takes 3 bases off V and 4 bases off J; junction bases not matched to a gene: 1. The CDR3 measures 13 amino acids from cysteine to phenylalanine. Of all the DNA, just the CDR3 is kept, 39 bases in frame from base 1. This material consisted of CD4+ T cells sorted from PBMCs, taken 5 days after the yellow fever booster vaccination. The chain couples TRBV12-3 or TRBV12-4 to TRBJ2-3; TRBD2 aligns with 7 central bases. The sequence was collected from a man younger than 35 who received the YFV17D yellow fever vaccine. The sequenced DNA: TGTGCCAGCAGTTTGGGAGGGTCAGATACGCAGTATTTT. Translated, it gives CASSLGGSDTQYF.